These 8 T cell receptor beta chains share one sample of origin, sequenced in a study of CD8 T cells in ankylosing spondylitis. Their antigen targets remain unknown. Overall study findings and caveats: A TCR beta motif of 8 or 9 highly homologous variants appeared characteristic of ankylosing spondylitis blood.

TCRdb passed the 5' RACE reads through MiXCR, listing each CDR3 protein once. The sample contains roughly 700,000 distinct CDR3 sequences, around 20% of which appear only once. The sample comprised blood, either unsorted or a sorted T cell fraction (not recorded which). The source is a male donor with ankylosing spondylitis.

The chain has TRBV12-3 or TRBV12-4 and TRBJ2-7, with a tentative D call TRBD1 (6 bases). The CDR3 length is 12 residues. V shed 9 bases and J shed 6 bases, with 15 bases lying between them. The CDR3 region has the DNA TGTGCCAGTCAGGGGCTAGGGGTCGAGCAGTACTTC. This encodes CASQGLGVEQYF.

The V call is TRBV4-2, the J call TRBJ2-5, with TRBD1 matching over 7 bases. Germline V gene sequence: CDR1 LGHNA, CDR2 YNFKEQ. CDR3 length: 17 residues. With 1 base clipped from V and 0 bases from J, the junction kept 8 bases outside the gene matches. The CDR3 loop reads CASSQGTGTAYQETQYF. In DNA form, the CDR3 reads TGTGCCAGCAGCCAAGGAACCGGGACAGCGTACCAAGAGACCCAGTACTTC.

The gene calls are TRBV12-3 or TRBV12-4 and TRBJ2-1; unclear D gene. The CDR3 consists of 15 residues. V was cut by 3 bases and J by 6 bases, with 15 bases left in between. The CDR3 here is CASSFSLDNSNEQFF. DNA of the CDR3: TGTGCCAGCAGTTTTTCACTGGATAACAGCAATGAGCAGTTCTTC.

This clonotype occurred a few times. The genes are TRBV27 and TRBJ2-7, with D possibly TRBD1 on 6 matching bases. Trimming shortened V by 3 bases and J by 4 bases, and 13 bases separated the two germline ends. The germline gives CDR1 MNHEY, CDR2 SMNVEV (reference sequence). The CDR3 spans 14 residues. The CDR3 sequence: CASSLIGTPYEQYF. CDR3 in DNA: TGTGCCAGCAGTTTGATCGGGACACCTTACGAGCAGTACTTC.

This clonotype was observed a few times. This chain connects TRBV7-4 to TRBJ2-7; D not resolved. Germline CDR1 SGHVT, CDR2 SQSDAQ. V lost 5 bases to trimming and J lost 2 bases, with 16 bases between them. This CDR3 has 15 amino acids. CDR3 loop: CASSDVQDSTYEQYF. The CDR3 nucleotides are TGTGCCAGCAGCGACGTTCAAGACTCTACCTACGAGCAGTACTTC.

The chain joins TRBV12-5 to TRBJ2-7, with unresolved D. The CDR3 is 13 residues long. Trimming cost V 1 base and J 3 bases, with 7 bases left between them. Germline loops: CDR1 LGHNT, CDR2 FRNRAP. CDR3 protein: CASGLAENYEQYF. CDR3 nucleotide sequence: TGTGCTAGTGGTTTGGCTGAGAACTACGAGCAGTACTTC.

This chain connects TRBV7-9 to TRBJ2-6; no clear D. The V and J ends lost 4 bases and 4 bases respectively, with 14 bases between them. The CDR3 is made up of 16 amino acids. The V gene's germline CDR1 is SEHNR and CDR2 FQNEAQ (reference sequence). CDR3 coding DNA: TGTGCCAGCAGCTACGGGTCCGTTGGCGGGGCCAACGTCCTGACTTTC. Translated: CASSYGSVGGANVLTF.

Ten or more counts support this clonotype. The chain combines TRBV12-3 or TRBV12-4 with TRBJ1-1; D is perhaps TRBD1 (5 bases). CDR3 size: 14 residues. Trimming took 3 bases from V and 1 from J, leaving 9 bases between them. As DNA, the CDR3 is TGTGCCAGCAGTTTTGGGGGGAGGAACACTGAAGCTTTCTTT. This translates into CASSFGGRNTEAFF.